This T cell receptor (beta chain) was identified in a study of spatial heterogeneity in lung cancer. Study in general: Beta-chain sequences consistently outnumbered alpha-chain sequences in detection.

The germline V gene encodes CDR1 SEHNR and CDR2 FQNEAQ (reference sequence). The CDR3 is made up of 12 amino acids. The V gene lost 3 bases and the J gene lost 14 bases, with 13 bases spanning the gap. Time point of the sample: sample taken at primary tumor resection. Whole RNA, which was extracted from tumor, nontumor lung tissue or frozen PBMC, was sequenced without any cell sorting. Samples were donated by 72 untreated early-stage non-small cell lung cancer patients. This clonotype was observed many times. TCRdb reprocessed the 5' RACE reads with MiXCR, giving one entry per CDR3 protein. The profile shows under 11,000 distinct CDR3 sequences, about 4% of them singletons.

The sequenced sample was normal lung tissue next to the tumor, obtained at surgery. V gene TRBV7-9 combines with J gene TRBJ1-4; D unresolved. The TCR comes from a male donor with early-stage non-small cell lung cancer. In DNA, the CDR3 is TGTGCCAGCAGCTTGCCTAGCAATCAGCTGTTTTTT. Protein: CASSLPSNQLFF.